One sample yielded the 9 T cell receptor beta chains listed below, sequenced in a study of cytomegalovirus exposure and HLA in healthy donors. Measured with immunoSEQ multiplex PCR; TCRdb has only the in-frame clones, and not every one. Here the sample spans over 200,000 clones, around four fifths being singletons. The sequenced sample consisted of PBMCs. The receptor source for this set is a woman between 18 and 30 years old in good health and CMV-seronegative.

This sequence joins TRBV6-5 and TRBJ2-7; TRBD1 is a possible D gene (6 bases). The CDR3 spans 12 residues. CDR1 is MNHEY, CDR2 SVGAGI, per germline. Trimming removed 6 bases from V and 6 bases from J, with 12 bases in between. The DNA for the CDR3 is TGTGCCAGCAGCTCGACAGGTTTCGAGCAGTACTTC. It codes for CASSSTGFEQYF.

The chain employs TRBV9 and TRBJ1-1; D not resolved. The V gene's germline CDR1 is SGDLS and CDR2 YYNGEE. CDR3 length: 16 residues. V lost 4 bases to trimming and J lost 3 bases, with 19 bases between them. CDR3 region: CASSPQEASGDTEAFF. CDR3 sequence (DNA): TGTGCCAGCAGCCCCCAGGAGGCTAGTGGGGACACTGAAGCTTTCTTT.

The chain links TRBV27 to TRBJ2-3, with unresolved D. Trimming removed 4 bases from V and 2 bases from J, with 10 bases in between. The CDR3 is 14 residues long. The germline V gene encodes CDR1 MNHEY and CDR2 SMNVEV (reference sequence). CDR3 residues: CASSSRPYTDTQYF. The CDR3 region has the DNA TGTGCCAGCAGTTCCCGACCCTACACAGATACGCAGTATTTT.

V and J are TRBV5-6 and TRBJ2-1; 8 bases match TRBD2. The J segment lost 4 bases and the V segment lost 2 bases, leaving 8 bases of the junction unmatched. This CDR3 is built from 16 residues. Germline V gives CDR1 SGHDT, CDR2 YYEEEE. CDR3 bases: TGTGCCAGCAGCTTAGTTACGTCGGGAGGGTACAATGAGCAGTTCTTC. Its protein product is CASSLVTSGGYNEQFF.

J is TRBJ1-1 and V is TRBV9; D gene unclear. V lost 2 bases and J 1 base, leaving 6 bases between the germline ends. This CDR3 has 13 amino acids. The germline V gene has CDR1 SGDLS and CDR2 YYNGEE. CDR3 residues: CASSVGRNTEAFF. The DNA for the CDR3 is TGTGCCAGCAGCGTTGGCAGGAACACTGAAGCTTTCTTT.

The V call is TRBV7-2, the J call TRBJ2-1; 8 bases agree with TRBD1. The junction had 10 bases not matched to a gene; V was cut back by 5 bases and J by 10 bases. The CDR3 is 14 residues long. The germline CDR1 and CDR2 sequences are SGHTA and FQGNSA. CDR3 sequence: CASSQRTGFGEQFF. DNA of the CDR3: TGTGCCAGCAGCCAACGGACAGGGTTTGGCGAGCAGTTCTTC.

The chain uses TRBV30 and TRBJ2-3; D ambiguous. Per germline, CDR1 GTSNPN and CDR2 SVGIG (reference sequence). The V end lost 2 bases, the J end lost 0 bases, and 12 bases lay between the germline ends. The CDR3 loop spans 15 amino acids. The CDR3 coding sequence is TGTGCCTGGAGTAGGCAGCCCGTAAGCACAGATACGCAGTATTTT. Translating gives CAWSRQPVSTDTQYF.

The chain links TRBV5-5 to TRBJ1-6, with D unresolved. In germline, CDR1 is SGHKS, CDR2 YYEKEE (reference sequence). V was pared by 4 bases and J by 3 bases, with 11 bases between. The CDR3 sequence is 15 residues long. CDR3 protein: CASSSSTGYNSPLHF. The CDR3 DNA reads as TGTGCCAGCAGCAGCTCGACGGGCTATAATTCACCCCTCCACTTT. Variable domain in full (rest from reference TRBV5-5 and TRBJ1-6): DAGVTQSPTHLIKTRGQQVTLRCSPISGHKSVSWYQQVLGQGPQFIFQYYEKEERGRGNFPDRFSARQFPNYSSELNVNALLLGDSALYLCASSSSTGYNSPLHFGNGTRLTVT.

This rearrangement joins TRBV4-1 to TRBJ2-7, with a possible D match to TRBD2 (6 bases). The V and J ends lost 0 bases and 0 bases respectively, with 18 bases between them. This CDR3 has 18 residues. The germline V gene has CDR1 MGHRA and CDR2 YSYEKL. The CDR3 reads CASSQDPTRIKSSYEQYF. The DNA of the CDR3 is TGCGCCAGCAGCCAAGACCCGACTAGGATTAAGAGCTCCTACGAGCAGTACTTC.